This TCR beta chain derives from a study of human T cells and chemical hapten exposure (dated by TCRdb to the early 2020s). About the study as a whole: For sensitization, 2% DPC in acetone was applied to an approximately 2 cm by approximately 2 cm area of upper inner arm skin. Twenty-nine alopecia patients provided blood for TCR sequencing at one to four time points (pre-sensitization, 2, 6 and 24 weeks). The study tracked peripheral blood TCR repertoire changes in vivo during primary and secondary sensitization to the hapten diphenylcyclopropenone (DPC) in alopecia patients. Weekly therapeutic DPC doses were additionally applied to the scalp of patients throughout the roughly 23-week study period. Libraries were combined into a pool for sequencing, and differences in TCR yield between samples came mainly from small differences in library volumes within the pool. The patient cohort, mostly female, included alopecia areata with under or over 50% scalp involvement, alopecia totalis and alopecia universalis. Patch testing on the upper back used Finn chambers containing 0.01% DPC, with scoring done after 6 days according to International Contact Dermatitis Research Group standards. Blood samples were taken from patients before sensitization (week 0) and at 2, 6 and about 24 weeks after DPC sensitization. The study at large found these results: Expanded TCRs formed significantly more large CDR3 similarity clusters than pre-sensitization or healthy control sets, consistent with antigen-driven responses. After repeated subsampling, changes were observed in the strength of the expansion versus patch-test correlation and in the threshold at which the correlation became significant. The number of PT1 expanded TCRs positively correlated with patch test score, significant at thresholds 8, 16 and 32 but not 4. DPC sensitization did not change the number of TCRs with a frequency above 1 in 1000, and there was no evidence of changes in global repertoire structure. Because all patients had alopecia, a presumed autoimmune disease, the immune response of the patients might differ from that of healthy individuals.

The time point tag for this specimen amounts to: patch test 1, 2 weeks after DPC sensitization. Per the publication, the treatment or condition label means: therapeutic diphenylcyclopropenone sensitization with weekly scalp DPC. At every patch-test visit, the blood draw took place before the patch test was put on. Patients were considered eligible if aged 18 to 70, diagnosed with alopecia and deemed suitable for DPC therapy, and patients were excluded if pregnant. Total RNA was isolated from unfractionated whole blood collected in Tempus Blood RNA tubes. The library was produced with RACE. The sample was run on a NextSeq 500. During library preparation, unique molecular identifiers were attached to individual cDNA molecules so that TCRs could be counted in a quantitative, reproducible way. From each blood RNA sample, both TCR alpha and TCR beta chains were sequenced. In the authors' own workflow: Samples had a median of 95,638 TCRs, with a range from about 23,224 to 690,600. V, J and CDR3 annotation of the TCR reads was performed with the Decombinator software suite. To make PS versus PT1 abundance plots, every sample was subsampled to the same number of TCRs (28,000). TCRs were defined as expanded if absent before sensitization and observed at least eight times at the 2-week time point. TCRdb reprocessing: public reads trimmed at Q25 with fastp, clones called with MiXCR, in-frame beta chains kept. Each entry is one CDR3 protein sequence, shown with its most common DNA and genes. TCRdb, not the original authors, processed these V and J calls. This sample is represented by about 120,000 distinct CDR3 sequences; approximately 13% of them were singletons. The ten top clones hold 0.8% to 1% of the sample.

Between the V and J ends, shortened by 6 bases and 2 bases respectively, the junction contains 16 bases. CDR1 and CDR2 are read off the germline V gene as MDHEN and SYDVKM. The cysteine opens and the phenylalanine closes a CDR3 of 16 amino acids. Only the CDR3 part of the read is kept: 48 bases, read in frame from the first base. Comments on this clonotype: Its antigen is still unknown. Within one base of it there is no much larger clone, and no base qualities were kept.

This TCR was sampled from a man in his late teens or twenties with alopecia areata. Some clones in this sample may be carry-over from other donors' samples. The material sequenced was whole blood, taken in connection with sensitization to the hapten diphenylcyclopropenone (DPC). The chain employs TRBV28 and TRBJ2-2, with the D gene uncertain. This receptor has the CDR3 CASSPGRAFNTGELFF. The bases read TGTGCCAGCAGCCCGGGTCGGGCATTCAACACCGGGGAGCTGTTTTTT.